This T cell receptor (beta chain) was retrieved from a study of cytomegalovirus exposure and HLA in healthy donors. With V trimmed by 4 bases and J by 4 bases, 5 bases remained unmatched. This CDR3 has 16 amino acids. Looked up from germline, CDR1 is SGHTA and CDR2 is FQGNSA. Of note for this clone: Its antigen is currently unknown.

The PCR contained 60 Vbeta and 13 Jbeta primers. Some clones are missing from TCRdb's copy, which holds only in-frame ones; the method was immunoSEQ multiplex PCR. Its listing shows 150,000 or so clones. Notes on the study in general: Among CMV-associated TCR beta chains, most appeared HLA-restricted in a later analysis.

The receptor comes from a woman in her forties or fifties in good health and CMV-seronegative. The sample taken for sequencing was PBMCs. The rearrangement uses TRBV7-2 and TRBJ2-2; 11 positions agree with TRBD2. The CDR3 protein is CASSSPSGGPTGELFF. CDR3 sequence (DNA): TGTGCCAGCAGCTCTCCTAGCGGGGGGCCCACCGGGGAGCTGTTTTTT.